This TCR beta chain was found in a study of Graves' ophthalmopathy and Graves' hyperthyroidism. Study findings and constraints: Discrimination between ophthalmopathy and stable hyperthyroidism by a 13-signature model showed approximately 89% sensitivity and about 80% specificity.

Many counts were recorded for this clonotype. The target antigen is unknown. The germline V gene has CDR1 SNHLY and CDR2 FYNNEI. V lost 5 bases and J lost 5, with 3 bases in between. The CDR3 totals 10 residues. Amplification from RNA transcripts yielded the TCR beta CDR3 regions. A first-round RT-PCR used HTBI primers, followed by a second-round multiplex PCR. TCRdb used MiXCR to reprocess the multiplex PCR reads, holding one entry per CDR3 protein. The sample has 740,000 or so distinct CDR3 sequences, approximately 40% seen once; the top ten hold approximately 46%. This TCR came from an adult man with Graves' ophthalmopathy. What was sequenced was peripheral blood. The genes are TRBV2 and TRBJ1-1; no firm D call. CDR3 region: CASSWTEAFF. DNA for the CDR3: TGTGCCAGCAGTTGGACTGAAGCTTTCTTT.